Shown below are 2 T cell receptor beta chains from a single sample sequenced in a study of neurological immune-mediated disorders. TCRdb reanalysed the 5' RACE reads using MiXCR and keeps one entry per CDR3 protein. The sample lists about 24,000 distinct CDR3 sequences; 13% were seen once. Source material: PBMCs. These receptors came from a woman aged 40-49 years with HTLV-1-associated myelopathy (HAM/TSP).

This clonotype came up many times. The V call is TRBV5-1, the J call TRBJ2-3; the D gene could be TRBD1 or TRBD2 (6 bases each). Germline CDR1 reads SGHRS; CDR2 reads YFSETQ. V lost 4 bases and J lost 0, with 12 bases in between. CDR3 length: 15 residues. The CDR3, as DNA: TGCGCCAGCAGCCCCCGGAGGGGGAGCACAGATACGCAGTATTTT. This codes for CASSPRRGSTDTQYF.

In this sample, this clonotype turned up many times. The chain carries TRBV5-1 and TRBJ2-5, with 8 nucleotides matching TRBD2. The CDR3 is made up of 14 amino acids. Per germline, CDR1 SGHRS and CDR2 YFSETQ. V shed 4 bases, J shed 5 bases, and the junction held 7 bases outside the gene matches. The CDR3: CASSIRAGAETQYF. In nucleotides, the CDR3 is TGCGCCAGCAGCATACGAGCGGGGGCGGAGACCCAGTACTTC.